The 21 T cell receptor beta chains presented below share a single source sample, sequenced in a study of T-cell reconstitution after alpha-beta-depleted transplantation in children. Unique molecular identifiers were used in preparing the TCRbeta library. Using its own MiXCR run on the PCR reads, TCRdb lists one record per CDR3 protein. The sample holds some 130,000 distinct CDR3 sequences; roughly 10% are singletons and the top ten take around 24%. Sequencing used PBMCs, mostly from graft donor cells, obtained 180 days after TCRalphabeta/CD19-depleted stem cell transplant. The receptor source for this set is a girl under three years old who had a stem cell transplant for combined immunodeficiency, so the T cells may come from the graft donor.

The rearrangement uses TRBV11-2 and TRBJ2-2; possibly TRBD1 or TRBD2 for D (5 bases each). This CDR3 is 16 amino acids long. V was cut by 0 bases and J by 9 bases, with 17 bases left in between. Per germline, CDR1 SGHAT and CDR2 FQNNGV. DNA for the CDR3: TGTGCCAGCAGCTTAGAAGCCAGGGAGCCCCCAAGGGAGCTGTTTTTT. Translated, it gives CASSLEAREPPRELFF.

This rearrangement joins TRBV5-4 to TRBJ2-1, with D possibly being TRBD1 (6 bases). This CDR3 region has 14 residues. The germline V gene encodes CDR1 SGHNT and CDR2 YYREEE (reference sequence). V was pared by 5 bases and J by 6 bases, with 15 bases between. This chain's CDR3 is CASRILGQRNEQFF. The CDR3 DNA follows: TGTGCCAGCAGGATCCTAGGACAGCGCAATGAGCAGTTCTTC. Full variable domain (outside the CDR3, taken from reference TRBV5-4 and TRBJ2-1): ETGVTQSPTHLIKTRGQQVTLRCSSQSGHNTVSWYQQALGQGPQFIFQYYREEENGRGNFPPRFSGLQFPNYSSELNVNALELDDSALYLCASRILGQRNEQFFGPGTRLTVL.

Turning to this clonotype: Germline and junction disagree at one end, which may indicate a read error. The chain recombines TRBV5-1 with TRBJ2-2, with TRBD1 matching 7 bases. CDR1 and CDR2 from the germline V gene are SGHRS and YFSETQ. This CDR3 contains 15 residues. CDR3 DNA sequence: TGCGCCAGCAGCATCGGGACAGTGAACACCGGGGAGCGGTTTTTT. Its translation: CASSIGTVNTGERFF. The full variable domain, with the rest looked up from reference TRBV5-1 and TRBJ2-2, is KAGVTQTPRYLIKTRGQQVTLSCSPISGHRSVSWYQQTPGQGLQFLFEYFSETQRNKGNFPGRFSGRQFSNSRSEMNVSTLELGDSALYLCASSIGTVNTGERFFGEGSRLTVL.

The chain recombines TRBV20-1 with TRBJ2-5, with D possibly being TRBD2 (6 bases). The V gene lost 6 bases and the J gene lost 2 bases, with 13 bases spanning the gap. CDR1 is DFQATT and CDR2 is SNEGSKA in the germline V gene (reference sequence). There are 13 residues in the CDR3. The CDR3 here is CSAGGAWQETQYF. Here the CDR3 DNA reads TGCAGTGCCGGAGGGGCCTGGCAAGAGACCCAGTACTTC.

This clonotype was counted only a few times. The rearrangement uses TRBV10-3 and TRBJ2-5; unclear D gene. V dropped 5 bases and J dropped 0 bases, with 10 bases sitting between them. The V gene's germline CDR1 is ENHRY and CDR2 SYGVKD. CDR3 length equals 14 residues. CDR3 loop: CAISKEHNQETQYF. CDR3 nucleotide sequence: TGTGCCATCAGTAAGGAGCATAACCAAGAGACCCAGTACTTC.

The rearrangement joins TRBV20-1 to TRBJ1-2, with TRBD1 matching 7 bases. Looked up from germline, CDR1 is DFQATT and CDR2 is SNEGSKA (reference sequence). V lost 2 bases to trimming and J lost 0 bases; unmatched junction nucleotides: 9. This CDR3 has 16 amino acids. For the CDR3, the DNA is TGCAGTGCTAGAAACATTGACAGGGTCGCTAACTATGGCTACACCTTC. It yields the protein CSARNIDRVANYGYTF.

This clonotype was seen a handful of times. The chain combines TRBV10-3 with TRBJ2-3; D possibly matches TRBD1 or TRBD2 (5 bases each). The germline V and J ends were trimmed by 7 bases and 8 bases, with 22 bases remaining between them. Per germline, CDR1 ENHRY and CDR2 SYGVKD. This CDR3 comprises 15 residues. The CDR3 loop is CAINTAGTRTSTQYF. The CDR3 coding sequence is TGTGCCATCAATACGGCCGGGACCCGAACATCTACGCAGTATTTT.

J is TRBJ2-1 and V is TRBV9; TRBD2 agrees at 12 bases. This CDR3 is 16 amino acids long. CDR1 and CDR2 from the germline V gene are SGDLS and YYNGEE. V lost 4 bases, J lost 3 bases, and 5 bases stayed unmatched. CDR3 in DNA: TGTGCCAGCAGCCAACGACTAGCGGGAGACTACAATGAGCAGTTCTTC. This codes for CASSQRLAGDYNEQFF.

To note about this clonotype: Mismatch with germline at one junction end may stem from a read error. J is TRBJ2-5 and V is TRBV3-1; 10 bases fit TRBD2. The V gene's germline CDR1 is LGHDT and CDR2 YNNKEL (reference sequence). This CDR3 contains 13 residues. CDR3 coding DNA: TGTGCCAGCAGATTAGCGGGGGGAGAGGCCCAGTACTTC. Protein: CASRLAGGEAQYF.

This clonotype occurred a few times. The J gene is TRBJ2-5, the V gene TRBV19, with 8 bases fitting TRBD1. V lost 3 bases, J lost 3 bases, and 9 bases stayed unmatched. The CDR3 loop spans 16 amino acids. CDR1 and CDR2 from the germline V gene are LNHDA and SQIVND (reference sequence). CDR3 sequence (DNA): TGTGCCAGTAGTATCGGGCCGACAGGGGAAGAAGAGACCCAGTACTTC. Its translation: CASSIGPTGEEETQYF.

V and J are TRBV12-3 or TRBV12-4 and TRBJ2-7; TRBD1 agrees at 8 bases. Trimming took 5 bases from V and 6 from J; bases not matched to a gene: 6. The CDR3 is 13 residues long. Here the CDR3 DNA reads TGTGCCAGCAGTCGGCAGGGGGCATCCGAGCAGTACTTC. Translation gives CASSRQGASEQYF.

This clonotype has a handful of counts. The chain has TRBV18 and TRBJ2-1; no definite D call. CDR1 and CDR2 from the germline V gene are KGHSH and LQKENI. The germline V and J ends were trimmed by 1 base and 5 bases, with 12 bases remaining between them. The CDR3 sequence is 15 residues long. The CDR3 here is CASSPRTTSHNEQFF. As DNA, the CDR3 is TGTGCCAGCTCACCACGGACCACCTCTCACAATGAGCAGTTCTTC.

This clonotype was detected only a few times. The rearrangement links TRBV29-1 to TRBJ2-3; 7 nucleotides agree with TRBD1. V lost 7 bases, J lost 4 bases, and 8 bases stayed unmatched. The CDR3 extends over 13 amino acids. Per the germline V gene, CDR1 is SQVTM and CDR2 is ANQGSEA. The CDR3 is CSARDSLSDTQYF. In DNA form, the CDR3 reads TGCAGCGCCCGGGACAGCCTTTCAGATACGCAGTATTTT.

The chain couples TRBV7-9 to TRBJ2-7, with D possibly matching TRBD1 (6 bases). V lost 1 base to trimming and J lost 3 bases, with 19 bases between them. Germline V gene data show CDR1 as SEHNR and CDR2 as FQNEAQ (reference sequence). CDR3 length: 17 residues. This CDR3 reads CASSLGFLTGSLYEQYF. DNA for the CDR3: TGTGCCAGCAGCTTAGGCTTTTTAACAGGGAGTCTCTACGAGCAGTACTTC.

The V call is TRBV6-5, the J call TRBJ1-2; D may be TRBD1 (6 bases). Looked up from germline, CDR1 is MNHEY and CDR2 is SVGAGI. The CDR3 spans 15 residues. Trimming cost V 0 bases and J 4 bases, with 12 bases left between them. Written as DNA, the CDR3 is TGTGCCAGCAGTTACTCGTGGGACATAGTCTATGGCTACACCTTC. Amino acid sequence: CASSYSWDIVYGYTF.

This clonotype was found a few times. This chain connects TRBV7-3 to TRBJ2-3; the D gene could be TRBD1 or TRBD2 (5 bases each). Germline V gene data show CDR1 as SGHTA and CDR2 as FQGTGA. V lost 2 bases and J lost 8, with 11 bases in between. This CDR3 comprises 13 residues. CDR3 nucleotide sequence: TGTGCCAGCAGCTTAGACCGGGGCGGTACGCAGTATTTT. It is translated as CASSLDRGGTQYF.

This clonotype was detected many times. CDR3 sequence (DNA): TGTGCCAGCAGCTCGGGAGGTAAAAACATTCAGTACTTC. It codes for CASSSGGKNIQYF. This rearrangement joins TRBV12-3 or TRBV12-4 to TRBJ2-4, with 7 bases lining up with TRBD2. The CDR3 has 13 residues. Trimming removed 6 bases from V and 4 bases from J; junction bases left unmatched: 3.

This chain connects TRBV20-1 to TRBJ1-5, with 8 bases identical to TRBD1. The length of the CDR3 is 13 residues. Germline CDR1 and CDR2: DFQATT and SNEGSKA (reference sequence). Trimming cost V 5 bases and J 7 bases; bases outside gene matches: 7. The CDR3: CSAARQGRQPQHF. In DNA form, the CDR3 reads TGCAGTGCTGCCCGACAGGGGAGACAGCCCCAGCATTTT.

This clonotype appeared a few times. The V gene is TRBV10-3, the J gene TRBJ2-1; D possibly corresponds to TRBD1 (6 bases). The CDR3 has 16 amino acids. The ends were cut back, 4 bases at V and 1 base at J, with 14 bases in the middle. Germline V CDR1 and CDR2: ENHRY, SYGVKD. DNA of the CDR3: TGTGCCATCAGTGTCACAAGGGGGTCATCCTACAATGAGCAGTTCTTC. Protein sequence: CAISVTRGSSYNEQFF.

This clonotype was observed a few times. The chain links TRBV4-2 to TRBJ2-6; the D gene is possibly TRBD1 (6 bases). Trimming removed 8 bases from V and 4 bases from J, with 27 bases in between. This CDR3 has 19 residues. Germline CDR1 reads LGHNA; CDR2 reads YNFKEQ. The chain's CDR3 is CASPLGSDSSRCGANVLTF. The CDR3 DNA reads TGTGCCAGCCCATTGGGATCGGACAGCAGCAGATGCGGGGCCAACGTCCTGACTTTC.

The CDR3: CASSLSGANNYEQYF. CDR3 sequence (DNA): TGTGCCAGCAGTCTTTCCGGGGCAAACAACTACGAGCAGTACTTC. J is TRBJ2-7 and V is TRBV27, with D perhaps matching TRBD1 or TRBD2 (5 bases each). V was pared by 5 bases and J by 3 bases, with 17 bases between. CDR3 length equals 15 residues. Germline CDR1 MNHEY, CDR2 SMNVEV (reference sequence).